Presented here are 2 T cell receptor beta chains from one specimen sequenced in a study of Ad26.COV2.S vaccination and SARS-CoV-2 variants. Sequenced by immunoSEQ multiplex PCR; TCRdb stores in-frame clones only, minus some. The sample has 200,000 to 300,000 clones, approximately 87% seen once. Described treatment: 15 to 20 received Ad26.COV2.S at low or high dose, single or two shots; roughly 5 received placebo; per-sample allocation not given. Day 63 following the first vaccine or placebo injection was when the samples were taken. Sequenced material: peripheral blood, taken in a trial of Ad26.COV2.S vaccine versus placebo. These receptors were collected from a person between 18 and 59 years old who received the Ad26.COV2.S COVID-19 vaccine or a placebo.

The chain recombines TRBV3-1 (or the pseudogene TRBV3-2) with TRBJ2-1; 9 positions agree with TRBD2. The V and J ends lost 4 bases and 7 bases, in that order; junction bases with no gene match: 11. CDR1 LGHDT and CDR2 YNNKEL come from the germline V gene (reference sequence). This CDR3 region has 16 residues. CDR3 region: CASSPLGSGRINEQFF. The DNA of the CDR3 is TGTGCCAGCAGCCCCCTTGGTAGCGGGAGAATTAATGAGCAGTTCTTC.

Comments on this clone: Other nucleotide sequences from this sample produce the same CDR3. The chain employs TRBV30 and TRBJ1-2, with a possible D match to TRBD1 (5 bases). Per the germline V gene, CDR1 is GTSNPN and CDR2 is SVGIG (reference sequence). This CDR3 contains 11 residues. V was pared by 0 bases and J by 7 bases, with 6 bases between. CDR3 DNA: TGTGCCTGGAGTGTAGGGGTTGGCTACACCTTC. It translates to CAWSVGVGYTF.